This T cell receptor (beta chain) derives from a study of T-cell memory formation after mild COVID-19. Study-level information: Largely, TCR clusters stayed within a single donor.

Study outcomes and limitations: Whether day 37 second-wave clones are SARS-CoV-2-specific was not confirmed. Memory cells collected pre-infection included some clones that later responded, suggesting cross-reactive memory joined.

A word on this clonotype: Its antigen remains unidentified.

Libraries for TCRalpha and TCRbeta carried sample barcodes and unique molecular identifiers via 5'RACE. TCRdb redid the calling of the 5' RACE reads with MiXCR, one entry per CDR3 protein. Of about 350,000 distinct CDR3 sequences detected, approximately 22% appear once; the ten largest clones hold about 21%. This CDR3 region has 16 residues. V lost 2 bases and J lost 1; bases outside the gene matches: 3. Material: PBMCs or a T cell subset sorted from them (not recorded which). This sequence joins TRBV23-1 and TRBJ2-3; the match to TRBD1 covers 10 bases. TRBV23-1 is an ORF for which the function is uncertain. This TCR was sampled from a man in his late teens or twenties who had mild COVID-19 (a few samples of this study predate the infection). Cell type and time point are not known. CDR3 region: CASSQGTGDGTDTQYF. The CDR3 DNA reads TGCGCCAGCAGTCAAGGGACAGGGGACGGCACAGATACGCAGTATTTT.